The TCR beta chain under discussion was sequenced for a study of spatial heterogeneity in lung cancer. Study-wide results and limits: Mutation tallies in tumors tracked expanded intratumoral alpha and beta TCR counts. Coverage of tumor T cells, an estimated figure, was about 7.5% for alpha and about 13% for beta chains.

The CDR3 loop spans 13 amino acids. Trimming took 4 bases from V and 5 from J; bases not matched to a gene: 4. Germline CDR1 reads KGHSH; CDR2 reads LQKENI. The library protocol tagged each TCR cDNA with a unique molecular identifier. From the 5' RACE reads, TCRdb called clonotypes with MiXCR, one entry per CDR3 protein. The sample has some 4,900 distinct CDR3 sequences, about 12% seen once. Regarding time point: sample taken at primary tumor resection. Untreated early-stage non-small cell lung cancer patients, over 55 in total, were the donors. Whole RNA, which was extracted from tumor, nontumor lung tissue or frozen PBMC, was sequenced without any cell sorting. This clonotype is medium-sized (0.01 to 0.1%) within its sample. Its antigen is still unknown.

The receptor comes from a female donor with early-stage non-small cell lung cancer. The sample here was lung tumor tissue, taken at surgery. The chain joins TRBV18 to TRBJ1-2, with 7 nucleotides matching TRBD1. CDR3 sequence (DNA): TGTGCCAGCTCACTAGGGACAGTTTATGGCTACACCTTC. Its protein is CASSLGTVYGYTF.